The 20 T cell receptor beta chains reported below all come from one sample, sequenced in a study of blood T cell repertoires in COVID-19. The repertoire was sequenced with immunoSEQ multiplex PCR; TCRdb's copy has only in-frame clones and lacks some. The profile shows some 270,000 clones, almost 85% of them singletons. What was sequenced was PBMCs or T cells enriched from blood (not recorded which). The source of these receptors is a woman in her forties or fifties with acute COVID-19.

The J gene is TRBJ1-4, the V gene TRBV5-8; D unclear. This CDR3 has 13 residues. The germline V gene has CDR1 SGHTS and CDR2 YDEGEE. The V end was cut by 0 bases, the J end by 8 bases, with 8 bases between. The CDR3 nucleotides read TGTGCCAGCAGCTTGGGCGGCATGGAAAAACTGTTTTTT. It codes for CASSLGGMEKLFF. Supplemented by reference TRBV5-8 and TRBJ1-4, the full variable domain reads EAGVTQSPTHLIKTRGQQATLRCSPISGHTSVYWYQQALGLGLQFLLWYDEGEERNRGNFPPRFSGRQFPNYSSELNVNALELEDSALYLCASSLGGMEKLFFGSGTQLSVL.

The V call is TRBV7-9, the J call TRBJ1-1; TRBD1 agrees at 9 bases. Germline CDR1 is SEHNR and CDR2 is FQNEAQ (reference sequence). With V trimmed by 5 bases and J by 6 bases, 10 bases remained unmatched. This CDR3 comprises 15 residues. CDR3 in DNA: TGTGCCAGCAGCCCGAACAGGGGGCGCGGGGCTGAAGCTTTCTTT. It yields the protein CASSPNRGRGAEAFF.

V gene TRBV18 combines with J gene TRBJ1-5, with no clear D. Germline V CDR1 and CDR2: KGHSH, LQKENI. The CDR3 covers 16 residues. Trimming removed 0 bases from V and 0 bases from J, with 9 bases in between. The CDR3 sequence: CASSPPPGNSNQPQHF. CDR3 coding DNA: TGTGCCAGCTCACCACCGCCAGGAAATAGCAATCAGCCCCAGCATTTT.

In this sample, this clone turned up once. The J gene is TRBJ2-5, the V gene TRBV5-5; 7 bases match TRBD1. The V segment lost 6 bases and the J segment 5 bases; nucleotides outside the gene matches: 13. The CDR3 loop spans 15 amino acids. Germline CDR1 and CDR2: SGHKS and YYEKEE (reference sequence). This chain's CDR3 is CASKPSVLGQETQYF. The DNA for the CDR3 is TGTGCCAGCAAGCCCAGCGTTTTGGGACAGGAGACCCAGTACTTC.

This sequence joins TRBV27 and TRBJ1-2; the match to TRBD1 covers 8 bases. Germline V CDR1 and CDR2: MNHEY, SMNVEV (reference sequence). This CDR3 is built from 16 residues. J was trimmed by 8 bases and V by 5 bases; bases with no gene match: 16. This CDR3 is CASSPLPDRGSEGYTF. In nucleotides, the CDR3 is TGTGCCAGCAGTCCACTCCCAGACAGGGGATCGGAGGGCTACACCTTC.

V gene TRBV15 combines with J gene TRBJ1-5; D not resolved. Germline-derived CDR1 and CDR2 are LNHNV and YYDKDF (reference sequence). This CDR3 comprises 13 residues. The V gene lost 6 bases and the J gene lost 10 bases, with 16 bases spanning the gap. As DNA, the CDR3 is TGTGCCACCAGTCGTGAACGTCGTGGCCCCCAGCATTTT. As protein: CATSRERRGPQHF.

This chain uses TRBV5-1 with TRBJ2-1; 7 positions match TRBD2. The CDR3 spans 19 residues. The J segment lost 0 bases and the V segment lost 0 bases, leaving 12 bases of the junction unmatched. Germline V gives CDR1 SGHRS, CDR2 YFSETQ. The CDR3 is CASSLDGVAAGYSYNEQFF. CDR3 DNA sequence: TGCGCCAGCAGCTTGGACGGGGTGGCAGCGGGATACTCCTACAATGAGCAGTTCTTC.

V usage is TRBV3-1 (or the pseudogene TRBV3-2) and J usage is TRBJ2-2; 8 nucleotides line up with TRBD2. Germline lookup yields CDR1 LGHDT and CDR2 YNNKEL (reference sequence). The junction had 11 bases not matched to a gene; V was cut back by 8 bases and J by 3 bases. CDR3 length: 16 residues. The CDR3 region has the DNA TGTGCCAGCCGCACCGGGTCGCGGGGGGACACCGGGGAGCTGTTTTTT. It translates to CASRTGSRGDTGELFF.

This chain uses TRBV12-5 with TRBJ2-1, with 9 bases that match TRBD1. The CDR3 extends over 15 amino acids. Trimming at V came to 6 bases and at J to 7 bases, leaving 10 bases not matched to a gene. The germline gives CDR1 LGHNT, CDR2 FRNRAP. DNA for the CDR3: TGTGCTAGTGGACCTTTCCGGACAGGGGCTAATGAGCAGTTCTTC. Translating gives CASGPFRTGANEQFF.

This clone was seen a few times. The CDR3 DNA is TGCGCCAGCTGGTCCGGCTCCGGGATAAACACTGAAGCTTTCTTT. Residues: CASWSGSGINTEAFF. The gene calls are TRBV5-1 and TRBJ1-1; unclear D gene. The CDR3 is made up of 15 amino acids. From germline, CDR1 is SGHRS and CDR2 YFSETQ. The V and J ends lost 7 bases and 2 bases respectively, with 18 bases between them.

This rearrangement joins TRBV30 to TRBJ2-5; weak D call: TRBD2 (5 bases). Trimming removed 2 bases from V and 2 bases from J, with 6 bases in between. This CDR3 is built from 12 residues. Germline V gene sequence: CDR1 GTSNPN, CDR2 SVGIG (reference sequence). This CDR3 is CAWSSGQETQYF. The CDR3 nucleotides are TGTGCCTGGAGTTCGGGACAAGAGACCCAGTACTTC. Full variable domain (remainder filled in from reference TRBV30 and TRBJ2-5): SQTIHQWPATLVQPVGSPLSLECTVEGTSNPNLYWYRQAAGRGLQLLFYSVGIGQISSEVPQNLSASRPQDRQFILSSKKLLLSDSGFYLCAWSSGQETQYFGPGTRLLVL.

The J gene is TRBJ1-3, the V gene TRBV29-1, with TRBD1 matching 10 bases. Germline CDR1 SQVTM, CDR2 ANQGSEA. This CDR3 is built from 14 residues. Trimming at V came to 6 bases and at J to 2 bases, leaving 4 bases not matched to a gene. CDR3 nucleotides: TGCAGCGTGTGGGACAGGGGAGCTGGAAACACCATATATTTT. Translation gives CSVWDRGAGNTIYF. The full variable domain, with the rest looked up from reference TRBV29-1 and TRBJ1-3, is SAVISQKPSRDICQRGTSLTIQCQVDSQVTMMFWYRQQPGQSLTLIATANQGSEATYESGFVIDKFPISRPNLTFSTLTVSNMSPEDSSIYLCSVWDRGAGNTIYFGEGSWLTVV.

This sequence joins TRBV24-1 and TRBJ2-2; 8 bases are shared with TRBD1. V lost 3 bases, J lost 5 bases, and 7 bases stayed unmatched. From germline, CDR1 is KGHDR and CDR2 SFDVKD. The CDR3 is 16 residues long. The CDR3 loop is CATSDTGGSGTGELFF. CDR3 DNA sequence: TGTGCCACCAGTGATACAGGGGGGAGTGGGACCGGGGAGCTGTTTTTT.

The CDR3 sequence: CASSRQGAPQETQYF. The DNA of the CDR3 is TGTGCCAGTAGTAGACAGGGGGCTCCCCAAGAGACCCAGTACTTC. The chain uses TRBV19 and TRBJ2-5, with 10 positions matching TRBD1. This CDR3 is built from 15 residues. The ends lost 4 bases at V and 1 base at J; junction bases unmatched: 3. CDR1 LNHDA and CDR2 SQIVND come from the germline V gene (reference sequence). Complete variable domain (other parts from reference TRBV19 and TRBJ2-5): DGGITQSPKYLFRKEGQNVTLSCEQNLNHDAMYWYRQDPGQGLRLIYYSQIVNDFQKGDIAEGYSVSREKKESFPLTVTSAQKNPTAFYLCASSRQGAPQETQYFGPGTRLLVL.

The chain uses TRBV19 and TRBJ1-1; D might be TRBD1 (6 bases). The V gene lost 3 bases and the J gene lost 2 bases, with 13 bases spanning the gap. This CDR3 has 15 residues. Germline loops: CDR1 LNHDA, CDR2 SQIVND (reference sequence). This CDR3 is CASSIQGRENTEAFF. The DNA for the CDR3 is TGTGCCAGTAGTATTCAGGGGAGGGAAAACACTGAAGCTTTCTTT.

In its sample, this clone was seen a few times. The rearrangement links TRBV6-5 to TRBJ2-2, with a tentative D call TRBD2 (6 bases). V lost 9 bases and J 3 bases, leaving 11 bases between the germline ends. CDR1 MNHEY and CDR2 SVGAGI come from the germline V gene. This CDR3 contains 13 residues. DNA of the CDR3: TGTGCCAGGCGACTAGGGGACACCGGGGAGCTGTTTTTT. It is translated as CARRLGDTGELFF.

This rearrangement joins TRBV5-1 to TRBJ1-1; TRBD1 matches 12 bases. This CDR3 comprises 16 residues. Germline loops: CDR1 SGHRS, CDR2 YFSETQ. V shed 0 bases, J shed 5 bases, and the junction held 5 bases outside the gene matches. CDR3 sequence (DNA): TGCGCCAGCAGCTTGGGGGACAGGGGGCGAGGAACTGAAGCTTTCTTT. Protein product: CASSLGDRGRGTEAFF.

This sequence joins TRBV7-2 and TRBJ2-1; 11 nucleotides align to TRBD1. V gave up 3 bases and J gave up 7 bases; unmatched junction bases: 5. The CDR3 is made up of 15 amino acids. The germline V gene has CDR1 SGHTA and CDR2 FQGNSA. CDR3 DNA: TGTGCCAGCAGCTTGGACAGGGGGCGCCGGAATGAGCAGTTCTTC. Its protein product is CASSLDRGRRNEQFF.

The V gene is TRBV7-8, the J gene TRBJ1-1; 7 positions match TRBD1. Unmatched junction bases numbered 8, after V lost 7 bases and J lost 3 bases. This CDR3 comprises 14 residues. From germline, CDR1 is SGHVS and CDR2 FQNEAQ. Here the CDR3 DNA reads TGTGCCAGCAAGGAAGGGCAGGGGGACACTGAAGCTTTCTTT. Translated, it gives CASKEGQGDTEAFF. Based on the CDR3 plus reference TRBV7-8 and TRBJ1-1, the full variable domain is GAGVSQSPRYKVAKRGQDVALRCDPISGHVSLFWYQQALGQGPEFLTYFQNEAQLDKSGLPSDRFFAERPEGSVSTLKIQRTQQEDSAVYLCASKEGQGDTEAFFGQGTRLTVV.

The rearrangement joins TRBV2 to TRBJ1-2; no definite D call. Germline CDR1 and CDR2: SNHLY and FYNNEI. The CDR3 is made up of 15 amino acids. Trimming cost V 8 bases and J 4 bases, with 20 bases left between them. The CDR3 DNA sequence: TGTGCCAGCGAGGTTCCTCCCTCACTAGGCTATGGCTACACCTTC. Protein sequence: CASEVPPSLGYGYTF. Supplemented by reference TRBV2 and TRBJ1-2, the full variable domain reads EPEVTQTPSHQVTQMGQEVILRCVPISNHLYFYWYRQILGQKVEFLVSFYNNEISEKSEIFDDQFSVERPDGSNFTLKIRSTKLEDSAMYFCASEVPPSLGYGYTFGSGTRLTVV.